This is a list of T cell receptor beta chains from one sample in a study of T cell changes during pregnancy in multiple sclerosis. Sequenced by immunoSEQ multiplex PCR; TCRdb stores in-frame clones only, minus some. The data hold some 36,000 clones, with around 91% observed a single time. Source: CD4+ T cells from peripheral blood mononuclear cells, taken in the second trimester of pregnancy. Receptors were obtained from a female donor in good health, enrolled as a control in a pregnancy study. CDR3s include the opening cysteine and the closing phenylalanine or tryptophan. The order of the fields is D gene, clone size, V gene, J gene, CDR3 protein, CDR3 DNA. A D gene is named only where the DNA matches it firmly. Clone size, where shown, is once, few, many, or a class for clones that have expanded.

>-|few|TRBV9|TRBJ1-1
CASSPQPLFGNEAFF
TGTGCCAGCAGCCCACAGCCCTTATTCGGGAATGAAGCTTTCTTT
>-|-|TRBV6-5|TRBJ2-7
CATKEPGLGPYEQYF
TGTGCCACCAAGGAGCCGGGACTTGGTCCCTACGAGCAGTACTTC
>TRBD1|-|TRBV11-2|TRBJ1-1
CASSNYRGLVEDTEAFF
TGTGCCAGCAGCAACTACAGGGGGCTAGTCGAGGACACTGAAGCTTTCTTT
>-|-|TRBV7-9|TRBJ1-1
CASSLTDSEAFF
TGTGCCAGCAGCCTGACAGATTCTGAAGCTTTCTTT
>-|-|TRBV5-6|TRBJ1-2
CASSFVDRLHGYTF
TGTGCCAGCAGCTTCGTCGACAGGCTCCATGGCTACACCTTC
>TRBD1|-|TRBV6-6|TRBJ1-6
CASSSDRANSPLHF
TGTGCCAGCAGCTCGGACAGGGCGAATTCACCCCTCCACTTT
>TRBD2|-|TRBV5-1|TRBJ2-5
CASSLAGTSGVQETQYF
TGCGCCAGCAGCTTGGCCGGGACTAGCGGGGTCCAAGAGACCCAGTACTTC
>TRBD1|once|TRBV28|TRBJ1-1
CASSPGQGVRAEAFF
TGTGCCAGCAGTCCAGGACAGGGGGTGAGGGCTGAAGCTTTCTTT
>-|-|TRBV29-1|TRBJ2-1
CSVAVDRYNEQFF
TGCAGCGTGGCAGTAGACAGGTACAATGAGCAGTTCTTC
>TRBD2|-|TRBV30|TRBJ2-3
CAWTPGLGRTDTQYF
TGTGCCTGGACGCCGGGACTAGGAAGGACAGATACGCAGTATTTT
>-|-|TRBV6-1|TRBJ2-5
CASSENRDTTQYF
TGTGCCAGCAGTGAAAACAGGGATACGACCCAGTACTTC
>TRBD1|once|TRBV11-2|TRBJ2-7
CASSPRTGGEQYF
TGTGCCAGCAGCCCCAGGACAGGGGGCGAGCAGTACTTC
>TRBD2|-|TRBV7-8|TRBJ2-5
CASSLGRGGAGWETQYF
TGTGCCAGCAGCTTAGGGCGCGGGGGGGCCGGTTGGGAGACCCAGTACTTC
>-|once|TRBV14|TRBJ1-3
CASSLINSGNTIYF
TGTGCCAGCAGCCTTATAAACTCTGGAAACACCATATATTTT
>TRBD2|-|TRBV7-9|TRBJ2-7
CASRDSGGAHYEQYF
TGTGCCAGCAGAGACAGCGGGGGGGCCCACTACGAGCAGTACTTC
>TRBD1|-|TRBV2|TRBJ1-2
CASTGQGGGGYTF
TGTGCCAGCACCGGACAGGGAGGTGGCGGCTACACCTTC
>-|-|TRBV6-5|TRBJ2-1
CASSYRGNEQFF
TGTGCCAGCAGTTACAGGGGGAATGAGCAGTTCTTC
>TRBD2|once|TRBV27|TRBJ2-1
CASSTKLAGSYNEQFF
TGTGCCAGCAGTACGAAGCTAGCGGGGTCCTACAATGAGCAGTTCTTC
>-|-|TRBV30|TRBJ1-4
CAWSARQFNEKLFF
TGTGCCTGGAGTGCGCGACAGTTTAATGAAAAACTGTTTTTT
>-|-|TRBV11-2|TRBJ2-3
CASSSGSGLTDTQYF
TGTGCCAGCAGCTCCGGGAGCGGCCTCACAGATACGCAGTATTTT
>TRBD1|-|TRBV7-9|TRBJ1-5
CASSLTGDSNQPQHF
TGTGCCAGCAGCCTTACAGGGGACAGCAATCAGCCCCAGCATTTT
>TRBD1|-|TRBV2|TRBJ2-7
CASRGRDRLYEQYF
TGTGCCAGCAGGGGAAGGGACAGACTCTACGAGCAGTACTTC
>TRBD2|-|TRBV4-2|TRBJ2-5
CASSQLQRGAETQYF
TGTGCCAGCAGCCAACTTCAGCGGGGGGCAGAGACCCAGTACTTC
>TRBD1|-|TRBV5-4|TRBJ2-5
CASSLGGTGEETQYF
TGTGCCAGCAGCTTGGGGGGGACAGGGGAAGAGACCCAGTACTTC
>-|-|TRBV19|TRBJ1-5
CASSISRGSNQPQHF
TGTGCCAGTAGTATCTCCAGGGGTAGCAATCAGCCCCAGCATTTT
>-|-|TRBV4-1|TRBJ1-5
CASSQVGQPQHF
TGCGCCAGCAGCCAAGTGGGCCAGCCCCAGCATTTT
>TRBD2|-|TRBV14|TRBJ2-7
CASSQGAGVSYEQYF
TGTGCCAGCAGCCAAGGAGCGGGGGTGTCCTACGAGCAGTACTTC
>-|-|TRBV6-6|TRBJ1-1
CASSYSLNTEAFF
TGTGCCAGCAGTTACAGCCTGAACACTGAAGCTTTCTTT
>TRBD1|-|TRBV19|TRBJ1-6
CASRDRGQNNSPLHF
TGTGCCAGTAGAGACAGGGGGCAAAATAATTCACCCCTCCACTTT
>-|-|TRBV7-2|TRBJ1-5
CASSLGHKQPQHF
TGTGCCAGCAGCCTAGGGCATAAGCAGCCCCAGCATTTT
>-|few|TRBV11-2|TRBJ2-2
CASSFTNTGELFF
TGTGCCAGCAGCTTCACGAACACCGGGGAGCTGTTTTTT
>-|-|TRBV7-8|TRBJ2-7
CASRLQGGGYEQYF
TGTGCCAGCAGGCTACAGGGTGGGGGCTACGAGCAGTACTTC
>-|-|TRBV28|TRBJ1-3
CASSSRSSGNTIYF
TGTGCCAGCAGTTCTAGGTCCTCTGGAAACACCATATATTTT
>-|few|TRBV2|TRBJ1-6
CASSDWAGVGSPLHF
TGTGCCAGCAGTGATTGGGCAGGGGTAGGTTCACCCCTCCACTTT
>TRBD2|-|TRBV13|TRBJ2-7
CASSPRLAGGDEQYF
TGTGCCAGCAGCCCGAGACTAGCGGGGGGTGACGAGCAGTACTTC
>-|-|TRBV27|TRBJ1-2
CASSLSRKGYTF
TGTGCCAGCAGTTTATCGCGCAAGGGCTACACCTTC
>-|few|TRBV29-1|TRBJ1-2
CSGGPGERGYTF
TGCAGCGGTGGCCCAGGGGAACGTGGCTACACCTTC
>TRBD2|-|TRBV7-9|TRBJ2-1
CASSPGGLEQFF
TGTGCCAGCAGCCCGGGGGGGCTTGAGCAGTTCTTC
>-|-|TRBV7-2|TRBJ2-2
CASTSRGPNTGELFF
TGTGCCAGCACCTCAAGGGGTCCGAACACCGGGGAGCTGTTTTTT
>-|-|TRBV15|TRBJ1-5
CATSRALGLGQPQHF
TGTGCCACCAGCAGAGCCCTGGGACTGGGGCAGCCCCAGCATTTT
>-|-|TRBV7-6|TRBJ1-5
CASSPWAGLNQPQHF
TGTGCCAGCAGCCCCTGGGCAGGGTTGAATCAGCCCCAGCATTTT
>-|-|TRBV5-1|TRBJ1-2
CATRGGGGYTF
TGCGCCACCAGAGGGGGGGGCGGCTACACCTTC
>TRBD1|-|TRBV18|TRBJ1-5
CASSPDRGFEPQHF
TGTGCCAGCTCACCAGACAGGGGTTTTGAGCCCCAGCATTTT
>-|-|TRBV5-6|TRBJ1-3
CASSRGASGNTIYF
TGTGCCAGCTCCCGTGGGGCTTCTGGAAACACCATATATTTT
>TRBD1|-|TRBV7-2|TRBJ1-2
CASNRGGVTGYTF
TGTGCCAGCAACAGGGGGGGGGTAACTGGCTACACCTTC
>-|-|TRBV6-4|TRBJ1-2
CASSDEPGARGGGYTF
TGTGCCAGCAGTGATGAACCCGGGGCGCGTGGGGGCGGCTACACCTTC
>TRBD2|-|TRBV7-2|TRBJ2-3
CASSLVGTSLADTQYF
TGTGCCAGCAGCTTAGTGGGGACTAGCCTCGCGGATACGCAGTATTTT
>TRBD1|once|TRBV29-1|TRBJ1-1
CSVEGRGRGTEAFF
TGCAGCGTTGAGGGCAGGGGGCGCGGAACTGAAGCTTTCTTT
>-|-|TRBV7-9|TRBJ1-2
CASSSGDGYTF
TGTGCCAGCAGCTCCGGTGATGGCTACACCTTC
>-|-|TRBV11-2|TRBJ2-5
CASSPGATQETQYF
TGTGCCAGCAGCCCAGGGGCCACCCAAGAGACCCAGTACTTC
>-|once|TRBV7-8|TRBJ1-5
CASSLGTGGGQPQHF
TGTGCCAGCAGCTTAGGTACCGGGGGGGGCCAGCCCCAGCATTTT
>-|-|TRBV28|TRBJ1-1
CASKTARKMNTEAFF
TGTGCCAGTAAGACAGCAAGGAAAATGAACACTGAAGCTTTCTTT
>-|-|TRBV7-2|TRBJ1-5
CASSSPTSSQPQHF
TGTGCCAGCAGCTCCCCCACGAGTTCCCAGCCCCAGCATTTT
>TRBD1|-|TRBV7-9|TRBJ1-1
CASSLFGQEEAFF
TGTGCCAGCAGCTTGTTCGGACAGGAGGAAGCTTTCTTT
>TRBD2|-|TRBV7-9|TRBJ2-1
CASRGRGDDEQFF
TGTGCCAGCAGGGGGAGGGGAGACGATGAGCAGTTCTTC
>-|-|TRBV2|TRBJ1-6
CASSYQGSYNSPLHF
TGTGCCAGCAGTTATCAGGGCTCCTATAATTCACCCCTCCACTTT
>TRBD2|-|TRBV18|TRBJ2-5
CASSPGLGETQYF
TGTGCCAGCTCACCCGGACTAGGAGAGACCCAGTACTTC